The rows below give T cell receptor beta chains drawn from one sample of a study of T cells after yellow fever vaccination. Using its own MiXCR run on the 5' RACE reads, TCRdb lists one record per CDR3 protein. The data hold 450,000 to 550,000 distinct CDR3 sequences, with under 25% observed a single time. This material consisted of PBMCs, taken 15 days after the yellow fever booster vaccination. The source of these receptors is a young man who received the YFV17D yellow fever vaccine. The CDR3 runs from the conserved cysteine through the conserved F or W. The order of the fields is clone size, J gene, D gene, V gene, CDR3 DNA, CDR3 protein. D genes are given only for firm matches. The size field is filled for only some rows; it gives once, few, many or a size class.

size: once; J: TRBJ2-3; D: TRBD1; V: TRBV20-1; DNA: TGCAGTGCTAGTCCCGGGACAGGGGACTTCCATATGGTGGCAGATACGCAGTATTTT; CDR3: CSASPGTGDFHMVADTQYF
size: NA; J: TRBJ2-5; D: NA; V: TRBV18; DNA: TGTGCCAGCTCACCCCAGCAGCAAGAGACCCAGTACTTC; CDR3: CASSPQQQETQYF
size: once; J: TRBJ1-6; D: NA; V: TRBV7-9; DNA: TGTGCCAGCAGCCACCGGATAGGCCTGGGGAGCTCACCCCTCCACTTT; CDR3: CASSHRIGLGSSPLHF
size: NA; J: TRBJ2-1; D: NA; V: TRBV5-1; DNA: TGCGCCAGCCAGGACCGAGACAATGAGCAGTTCTTC; CDR3: CASQDRDNEQFF
size: NA; J: TRBJ1-4; D: NA; V: TRBV25-1; DNA: TGTGCCAGCAGTGTAACAGGGTTAGCAAAACTGTTTTTT; CDR3: CASSVTGLAKLFF
size: few; J: TRBJ2-3; D: NA; V: TRBV27; DNA: TGTGCCACCCGATCCCCACCTCTCACAGATACGCAGTATTTT; CDR3: CATRSPPLTDTQYF
size: few; J: TRBJ1-6; D: NA; V: TRBV20-1; DNA: TGCAGTGCTAGAGGGTCGGACAACTATAATTCACCCCTCCACTTT; CDR3: CSARGSDNYNSPLHF
size: NA; J: TRBJ2-7; D: TRBD1; V: TRBV30; DNA: TGTGCCTGGGGGCGAGGGGGCGCCATAACCGAGCAGTACTTC; CDR3: CAWGRGGAITEQYF
size: NA; J: TRBJ2-5; D: TRBD2; V: TRBV7-6; DNA: TGTGCCAGCAGCTTAGAAGGCGGGAGTGAGACCCAGTACTTC; CDR3: CASSLEGGSETQYF
size: few; J: TRBJ2-7; D: TRBD1; V: TRBV20-1; DNA: TGCAGTGCTAGAGATATGGACAGGGTCTACGAGCAGTACTTC; CDR3: CSARDMDRVYEQYF
size: NA; J: TRBJ2-7; D: TRBD2; V: TRBV6-1; DNA: TGTGCCAGCAGGCGGGAGGTAACCTACGAGCAGTACTTC; CDR3: CASRREVTYEQYF
size: NA; J: TRBJ2-3; D: TRBD2; V: TRBV29-1; DNA: TGCAGCGTTGGGCCTAGCGGAACAGATACGCAGTATTTT; CDR3: CSVGPSGTDTQYF
size: NA; J: TRBJ2-7; D: NA; V: TRBV6-5; DNA: TGTGCCAGCAGTTACGGTCTAGCTGGTGGCTCCTACGAGCAGTACTTC; CDR3: CASSYGLAGGSYEQYF
size: few; J: TRBJ2-7; D: NA; V: TRBV9; DNA: TGTGCCAGCAGCCTAGAGGACGGACGCTACGAGCAGTACTTC; CDR3: CASSLEDGRYEQYF
size: NA; J: TRBJ2-7; D: NA; V: TRBV20-1; DNA: TGCAGTGCTAGAGCGGACGCGAGGGTCACCCTGAGGGAGCAGTACTTC; CDR3: CSARADARVTLREQYF
size: few; J: TRBJ2-5; D: NA; V: TRBV29-1; DNA: TGCAGCGTTGAAGATCAGGTGGAGACCCAGTACTTC; CDR3: CSVEDQVETQYF
size: many; J: TRBJ1-6; D: NA; V: TRBV18; DNA: TGTGCCAGCTCACCACCCAATTCACCCCTCCACTTT; CDR3: CASSPPNSPLHF
size: few; J: TRBJ2-7; D: NA; V: TRBV7-2; DNA: TGTGCCAGCAGCCAAGGGGTCGAATACTACGAGCAGTACTTC; CDR3: CASSQGVEYYEQYF
size: few; J: TRBJ1-5; D: TRBD1; V: TRBV19; DNA: TGTGCCAGTAGTGTAACCGGGACAGGGGGCTATCAGCCCCAGCATTTT; CDR3: CASSVTGTGGYQPQHF
size: few; J: TRBJ2-2; D: NA; V: TRBV11-1; DNA: TGTGCCAGCAGGCCCGTGGGGACCGGGGAGCTGTTTTTT; CDR3: CASRPVGTGELFF
size: NA; J: TRBJ2-7; D: TRBD1; V: TRBV20-1; DNA: TGCAGTGCTCGGGACAGTCCAACCTACGAGCAGTACTTC; CDR3: CSARDSPTYEQYF
size: few; J: TRBJ2-4; D: TRBD2; V: TRBV20-1; DNA: TGCAGTGCTGCACTAGCGGGAGTGGCCAAAAACATTCAGTACTTC; CDR3: CSAALAGVAKNIQYF
size: NA; J: TRBJ2-2; D: NA; V: TRBV12-3/TRBV12-4; DNA: TGTGCCAGCAGTCCCGCCCGGGACACGAAGGCCGGGGAGCTGTTTTTT; CDR3: CASSPARDTKAGELFF
size: NA; J: TRBJ2-1; D: NA; V: TRBV24-1; DNA: TGTGCCACCAGTGATGTTGGAGATGAGCAGTTCTTC; CDR3: CATSDVGDEQFF
size: few; J: TRBJ2-1; D: NA; V: TRBV5-1; DNA: TGCGCCAGCGGTAGCGGAGACTCCTACAATGAGCAGTTCTTC; CDR3: CASGSGDSYNEQFF
size: few; J: TRBJ1-4; D: NA; V: TRBV7-2; DNA: TGTGCCAGCAGCACGGCAGCAACTAATGAAAAACTGTTTTTT; CDR3: CASSTAATNEKLFF
size: few; J: TRBJ2-1; D: NA; V: TRBV6-6; DNA: TGTGCCAGCAGTCCTACTGCGAATGAGCAGTTCTTC; CDR3: CASSPTANEQFF
size: NA; J: TRBJ2-3; D: NA; V: TRBV14; DNA: TGTGCCAGCAGCCGGCAAAGCATAAGCACAGATACGCAGTATTTT; CDR3: CASSRQSISTDTQYF
size: NA; J: TRBJ1-6; D: NA; V: TRBV27; DNA: TGTGCCAGCAGTTTTTTTAATTCACCCCTCCACTTT; CDR3: CASSFFNSPLHF
size: few; J: TRBJ2-2; D: NA; V: TRBV5-1; DNA: TGCGCCAGCAGCCGCCCAGGGGAACTAGGGAACACCGGGGAGCTGTTTTTT; CDR3: CASSRPGELGNTGELFF
size: NA; J: TRBJ2-5; D: TRBD2; V: TRBV29-1; DNA: TGCAGCGTCCCCCTAGCGGGCCAAGAGACCCAGTACTTC; CDR3: CSVPLAGQETQYF
size: few; J: TRBJ2-1; D: NA; V: TRBV4-3; DNA: TGCGCCAGCAGCCAGCGAGGGGGGGAGCAGTTCTTC; CDR3: CASSQRGGEQFF
size: few; J: TRBJ2-5; D: TRBD2; V: TRBV6-5; DNA: TGTGCCAGCAGTTCACTAGCGGGAGGGCCAGGAGAGACCCAGTACTTC; CDR3: CASSSLAGGPGETQYF
size: few; J: TRBJ2-7; D: NA; V: TRBV5-5; DNA: TGTGCCAGCAGCTCTTACGACGAGCAGTACTTC; CDR3: CASSSYDEQYF
size: NA; J: TRBJ2-5; D: TRBD1; V: TRBV6-5; DNA: TGTGCCAGCAGCAGGGACAGAACCCAAGAGACCCAGTACTTC; CDR3: CASSRDRTQETQYF
size: NA; J: TRBJ2-1; D: TRBD2; V: TRBV27; DNA: TGTGCCACGCAAACCCTAACTAGCGGGAGAGGTAATGAGCAGTTCTTC; CDR3: CATQTLTSGRGNEQFF
size: few; J: TRBJ2-3; D: NA; V: TRBV6-5; DNA: TGTGCCAGCAGTTACGACAGGTCTACCACAGATACGCAGTATTTT; CDR3: CASSYDRSTTDTQYF
size: few; J: TRBJ2-7; D: NA; V: TRBV29-1; DNA: TGCAGCGTTTCCAGGGGGGCAGGCGAGCAGTACTTC; CDR3: CSVSRGAGEQYF
size: NA; J: TRBJ2-7; D: TRBD1; V: TRBV20-1; DNA: TGCAGTGCGGATCCGGGACAGGGGTCCTACGAGCAGTACTTC; CDR3: CSADPGQGSYEQYF
size: NA; J: TRBJ2-1; D: TRBD2; V: TRBV7-2; DNA: TGTGCCAGCAGCTTAGCGAAAGCTAGCGGGAGAGGGGGCTCCTACAATGAGCAGTTCTTC; CDR3: CASSLAKASGRGGSYNEQFF
size: NA; J: TRBJ2-5; D: NA; V: TRBV29-1; DNA: TGCAGCGCCGGGACGTTCCAAGAGACCCAGTACTTC; CDR3: CSAGTFQETQYF
size: NA; J: TRBJ1-5; D: TRBD1; V: TRBV11-2; DNA: TGTGCCAGCAGCTCGGGACAGGGGGCGCGAAGTCAGCCCCAGCATTTT; CDR3: CASSSGQGARSQPQHF
size: NA; J: TRBJ2-7; D: NA; V: TRBV7-2; DNA: TGTGCCAGCAGGGGGGGCTATGGACCCTACGAGCAGTACTTC; CDR3: CASRGGYGPYEQYF
size: few; J: TRBJ2-1; D: TRBD1; V: TRBV6-6; DNA: TGTGCCAGCAGGCCACAGGGGATAAATGAGCAGTTCTTC; CDR3: CASRPQGINEQFF
size: few; J: TRBJ2-3; D: NA; V: TRBV5-1; DNA: TGCGCCAGCAGCCCAGGGACCAACAGTCCAGATACGCAGTATTTT; CDR3: CASSPGTNSPDTQYF
size: few; J: TRBJ2-1; D: NA; V: TRBV6-2/TRBV6-3; DNA: TGTGCCAGCAGACCTCCTACAGCGACCTACAATGAGCAGTTCTTC; CDR3: CASRPPTATYNEQFF
size: few; J: TRBJ2-7; D: NA; V: TRBV6-5; DNA: TGTGCCAGCAGTTATGGCCGAAACTACGAGCAGTACTTC; CDR3: CASSYGRNYEQYF
size: NA; J: TRBJ2-5; D: NA; V: TRBV6-1; DNA: TGTGCCAGCAGTAAGACAGTTTCAGGGGAGACCCAGTACTTC; CDR3: CASSKTVSGETQYF
size: NA; J: TRBJ1-1; D: NA; V: TRBV29-1; DNA: TGCAGCGGGGGACAGAACACTGAAGCTTTCTTT; CDR3: CSGGQNTEAFF
size: few; J: TRBJ2-3; D: NA; V: TRBV20-1; DNA: TGCAGTGCTAGAGATAATCGCCTAGTATCAGATACGCAGTATTTT; CDR3: CSARDNRLVSDTQYF
size: few; J: TRBJ2-1; D: NA; V: TRBV20-1; DNA: TGCAGTACAAAAGCCCCCCGTGTGGGGGCTTACTACAATGAGCAGTTCTTC; CDR3: CSTKAPRVGAYYNEQFF
size: few; J: TRBJ2-2; D: NA; V: TRBV4-2; DNA: TGTGCCAGCAGCCAAGTAACCGCAGGGACCGGGGAGCTGTTTTTT; CDR3: CASSQVTAGTGELFF
size: many; J: TRBJ2-7; D: NA; V: TRBV7-2; DNA: TGTGCCAGCAGCTTAAACCTCGGGGAGCAGTACTTC; CDR3: CASSLNLGEQYF
size: few; J: TRBJ2-7; D: NA; V: TRBV7-2; DNA: TGTGCCAGCAGCTTATTCAGACAGTCCTACGAGCAGTACTTC; CDR3: CASSLFRQSYEQYF
size: few; J: TRBJ2-6; D: NA; V: TRBV12-3/TRBV12-4; DNA: TGTGCCAGCAGTTTAGACGTGTGGCCTGGGGCCAACGTCCTGACTTTC; CDR3: CASSLDVWPGANVLTF
size: NA; J: TRBJ2-1; D: TRBD1; V: TRBV9; DNA: TGTGCCAGCAGCGCCGGACAGGGGGTATATGAGCAGTTCTTC; CDR3: CASSAGQGVYEQFF
size: few; J: TRBJ2-2; D: TRBD2; V: TRBV10-3; DNA: TGTGCCATCAGTGAGTCCCTCTTTGGGGGAGGGCCAACCGGGGAGCTGTTTTTT; CDR3: CAISESLFGGGPTGELFF